The 5 T cell receptor beta chains presented below share a single source sample, sequenced in a study of T-cell memory formation after mild COVID-19. Each CDR3 protein is one row after TCRdb ran MiXCR on the 5' RACE reads. This sample has 500,000 to 650,000 distinct CDR3 sequences; about a fifth occur once, and the top ten carry approximately 8%. The sample taken for sequencing was PBMCs or a T cell subset sorted from them (not recorded which). The origin of the receptors is an adult woman who had mild COVID-19 (a few samples of this study predate the infection). Cell type and time point are not known.

The rearrangement uses TRBV7-9 and TRBJ2-1; 9 nucleotides align to TRBD1. V was clipped by 3 bases and J by 3 bases; unmatched bases: 6. This CDR3 has 16 residues. CDR1 is SEHNR and CDR2 is FQNEAQ in the germline V gene (reference sequence). The CDR3 reads CASSFPADRGYNEQFF. CDR3 DNA: TGTGCCAGCAGCTTCCCGGCGGACAGGGGCTACAATGAGCAGTTCTTC.

The V gene is TRBV3-1, the J gene TRBJ2-1, with 7 bases aligning to TRBD1. From germline, CDR1 is LGHDT and CDR2 YNNKEL (reference sequence). This CDR3 has 15 residues. V was pared by 4 bases and J by 4 bases, with 7 bases of the junction left unmatched. The CDR3 DNA reads as TGTGCCAGCAGCCGAGACAGGGCCGGATACAATGAGCAGTTCTTC. Translation gives CASSRDRAGYNEQFF.

This clonotype was recorded only once. This rearrangement joins TRBV4-1 to TRBJ1-1, with D possibly matching TRBD1 (6 bases). V was pared by 3 bases and J by 5 bases, with 16 bases between. Germline-derived CDR1 and CDR2 are MGHRA and YSYEKL. This CDR3 is built from 15 residues. The CDR3 DNA reads as TGCGCCAGCAGCCACCCCACGGGGGCGGAGACTGAAGCTTTCTTT. Translation gives CASSHPTGAETEAFF.

The rearrangement joins TRBV7-2 to TRBJ2-4; D is ambiguous. This CDR3 is built from 13 residues. Germline V lookup: CDR1 SGHTA, CDR2 FQGNSA. V was cut by 5 bases and J by 5 bases, with 10 bases left in between. The CDR3 region is CASSRGKENIQYF. CDR3 nucleotides: TGTGCCAGCAGCCGCGGAAAAGAAAACATTCAGTACTTC. Filled out from reference TRBV7-2 and TRBJ2-4, the complete variable domain reads GAGVSQSPSNKVTEKGKDVELRCDPISGHTALYWYRQSLGQGLEFLIYFQGNSAPDKSGLPSDRFSAERTGGSVSTLTIQRTQQEDSAVYLCASSRGKENIQYFGAGTRLSVL.

In its sample, this clonotype was seen a few times. This sequence joins TRBV2 and TRBJ2-3, with 12 bases aligning to TRBD1. The CDR3 covers 13 residues. CDR1 SNHLY and CDR2 FYNNEI come from the germline V gene. Germline trimming cut 8 bases from V and 5 bases from J; bases unmatched to any gene: 2. DNA of the CDR3: TGTGCCAGCGGGACAGGGGGCAAAGATACGCAGTATTTT. Translating gives CASGTGGKDTQYF.